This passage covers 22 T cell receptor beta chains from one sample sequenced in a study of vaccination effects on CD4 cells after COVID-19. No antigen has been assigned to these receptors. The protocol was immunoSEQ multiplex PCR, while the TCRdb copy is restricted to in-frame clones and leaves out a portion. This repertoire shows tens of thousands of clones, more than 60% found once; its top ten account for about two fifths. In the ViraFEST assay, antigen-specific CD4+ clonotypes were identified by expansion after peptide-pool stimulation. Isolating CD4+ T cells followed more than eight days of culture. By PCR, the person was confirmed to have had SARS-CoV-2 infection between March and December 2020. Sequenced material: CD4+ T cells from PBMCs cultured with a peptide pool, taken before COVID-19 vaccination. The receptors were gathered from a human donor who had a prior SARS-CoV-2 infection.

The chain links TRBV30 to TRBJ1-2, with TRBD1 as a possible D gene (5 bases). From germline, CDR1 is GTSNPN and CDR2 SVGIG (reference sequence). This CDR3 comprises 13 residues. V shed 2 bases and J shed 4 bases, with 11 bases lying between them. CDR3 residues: CAWSSLGGYGYTF. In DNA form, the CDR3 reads TGTGCCTGGAGTTCCCTGGGGGGCTATGGCTACACCTTC.

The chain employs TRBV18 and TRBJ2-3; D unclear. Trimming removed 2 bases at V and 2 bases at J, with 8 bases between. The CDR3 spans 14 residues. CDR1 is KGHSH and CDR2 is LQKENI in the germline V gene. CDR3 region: CASSPTADTDTQYF. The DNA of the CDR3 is TGTGCCAGCTCACCAACCGCGGACACAGATACGCAGTATTTT.

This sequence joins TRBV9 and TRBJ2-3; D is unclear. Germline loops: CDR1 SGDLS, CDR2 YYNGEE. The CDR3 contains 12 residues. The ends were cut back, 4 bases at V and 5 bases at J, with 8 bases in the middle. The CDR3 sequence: CASSLQQDTQYF. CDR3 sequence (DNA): TGTGCCAGCAGCCTCCAGCAAGATACGCAGTATTTT.

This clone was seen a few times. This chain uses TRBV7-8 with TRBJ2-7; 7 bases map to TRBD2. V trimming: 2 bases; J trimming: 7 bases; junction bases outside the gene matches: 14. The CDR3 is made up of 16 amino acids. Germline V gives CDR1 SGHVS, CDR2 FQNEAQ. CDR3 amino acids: CASSLYGLADLGEQYF. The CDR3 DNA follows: TGTGCCAGCAGCTTATACGGCCTAGCGGACCTAGGGGAGCAGTACTTC.

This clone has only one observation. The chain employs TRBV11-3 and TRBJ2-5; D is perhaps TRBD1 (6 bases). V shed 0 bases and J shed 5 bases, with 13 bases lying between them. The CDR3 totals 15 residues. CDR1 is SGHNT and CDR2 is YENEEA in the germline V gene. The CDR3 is CASSLDSRGEETQYF. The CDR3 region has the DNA TGTGCCAGCAGCTTAGACTCCAGGGGTGAGGAGACCCAGTACTTC.

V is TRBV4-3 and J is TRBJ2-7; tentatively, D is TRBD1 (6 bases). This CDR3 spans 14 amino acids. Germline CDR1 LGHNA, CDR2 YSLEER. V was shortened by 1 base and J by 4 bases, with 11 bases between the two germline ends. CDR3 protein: CASSQVQGPYEQYF. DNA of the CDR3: TGCGCCAGCAGCCAAGTCCAGGGGCCATACGAGCAGTACTTC.

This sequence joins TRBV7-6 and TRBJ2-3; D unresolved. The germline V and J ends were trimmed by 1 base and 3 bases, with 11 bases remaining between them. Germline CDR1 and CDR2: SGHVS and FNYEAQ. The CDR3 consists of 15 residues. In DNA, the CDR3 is TGTGCCAGCAGCTTAGGTATGGTGGGGACAGATACGCAGTATTTT. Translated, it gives CASSLGMVGTDTQYF.

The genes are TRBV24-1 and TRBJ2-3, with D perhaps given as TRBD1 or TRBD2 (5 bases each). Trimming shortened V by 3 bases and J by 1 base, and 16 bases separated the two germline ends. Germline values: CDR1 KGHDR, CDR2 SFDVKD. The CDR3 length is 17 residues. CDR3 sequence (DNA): TGTGCCACCAGTGATGATAAGGCCCGGGGACGCACAGATACGCAGTATTTT. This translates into CATSDDKARGRTDTQYF.

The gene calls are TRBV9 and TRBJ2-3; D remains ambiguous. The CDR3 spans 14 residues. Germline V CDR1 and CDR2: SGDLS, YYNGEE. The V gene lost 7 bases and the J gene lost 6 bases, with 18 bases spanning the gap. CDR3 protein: CASAKTGLRDTQYF. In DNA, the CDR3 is TGTGCCAGCGCGAAAACGGGCCTAAGGGATACGCAGTATTTT.

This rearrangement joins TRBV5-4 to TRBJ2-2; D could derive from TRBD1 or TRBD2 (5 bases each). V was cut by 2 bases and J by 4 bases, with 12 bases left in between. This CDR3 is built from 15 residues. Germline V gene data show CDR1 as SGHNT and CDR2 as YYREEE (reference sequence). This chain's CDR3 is CASSLGTSRTGELFF. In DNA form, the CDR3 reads TGTGCCAGCAGCTTAGGGACGAGCCGCACCGGGGAGCTGTTTTTT.

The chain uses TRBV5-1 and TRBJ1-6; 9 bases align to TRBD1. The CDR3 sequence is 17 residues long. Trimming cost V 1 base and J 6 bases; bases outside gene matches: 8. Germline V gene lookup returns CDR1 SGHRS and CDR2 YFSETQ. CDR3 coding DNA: TGCGCCAGCAGCTTGCAGCCAATGGGACAGGGTAATTCACCCCTCCACTTT. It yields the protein CASSLQPMGQGNSPLHF.

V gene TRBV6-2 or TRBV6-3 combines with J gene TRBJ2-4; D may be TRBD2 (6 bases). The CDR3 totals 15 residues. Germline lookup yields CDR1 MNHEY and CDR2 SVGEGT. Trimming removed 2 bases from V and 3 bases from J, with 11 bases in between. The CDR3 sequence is CASSYRGLLKNIQYF. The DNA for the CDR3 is TGTGCCAGCAGTTACCGGGGGTTACTCAAAAACATTCAGTACTTC.

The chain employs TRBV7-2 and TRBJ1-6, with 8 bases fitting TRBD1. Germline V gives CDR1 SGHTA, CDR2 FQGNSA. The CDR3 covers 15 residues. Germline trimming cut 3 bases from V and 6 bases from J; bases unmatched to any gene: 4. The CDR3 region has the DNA TGTGCCAGCAGCTTGAGGACAGGGTCTAATTCACCCCTCCACTTT. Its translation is CASSLRTGSNSPLHF.

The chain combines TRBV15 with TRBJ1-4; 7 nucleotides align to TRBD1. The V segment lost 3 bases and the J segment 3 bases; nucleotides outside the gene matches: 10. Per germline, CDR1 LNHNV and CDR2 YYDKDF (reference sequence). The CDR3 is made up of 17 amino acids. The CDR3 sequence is CATSRFKPGQSNEKLFF. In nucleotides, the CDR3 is TGTGCCACCAGCAGGTTCAAACCGGGACAGTCTAATGAAAAACTGTTTTTT.

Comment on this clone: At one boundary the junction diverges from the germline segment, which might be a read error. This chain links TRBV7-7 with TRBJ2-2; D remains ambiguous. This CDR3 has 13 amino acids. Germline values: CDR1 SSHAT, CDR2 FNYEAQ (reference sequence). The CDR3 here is CASSHMNTGELFF. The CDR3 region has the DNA TGTGCTAGCAGCCATATGAACACCGGGGAGCTGTTTTTT.

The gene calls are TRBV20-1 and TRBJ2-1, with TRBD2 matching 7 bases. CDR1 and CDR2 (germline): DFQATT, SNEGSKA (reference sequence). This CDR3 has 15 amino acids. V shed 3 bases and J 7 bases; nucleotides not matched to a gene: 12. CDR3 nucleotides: TGCAGTGCTAGTACAAGGGACTATCAGGAGAATGAGCAGTTCTTC. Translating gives CSASTRDYQENEQFF.

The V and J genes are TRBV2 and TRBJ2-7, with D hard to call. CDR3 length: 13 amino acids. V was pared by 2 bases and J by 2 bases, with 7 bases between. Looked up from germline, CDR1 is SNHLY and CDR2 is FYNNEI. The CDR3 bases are TGTGCCAGCAGTGAACGCCTCGCCTACGAGCAGTACTTC. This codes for CASSERLAYEQYF.

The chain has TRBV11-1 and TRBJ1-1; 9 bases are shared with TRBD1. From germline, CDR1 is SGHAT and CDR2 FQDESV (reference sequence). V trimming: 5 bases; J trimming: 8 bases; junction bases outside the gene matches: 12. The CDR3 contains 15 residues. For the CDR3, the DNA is TGTGCCAGCAGCCAACCGGGACAGGGACTAACCGAAGCTTTCTTT. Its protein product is CASSQPGQGLTEAFF.

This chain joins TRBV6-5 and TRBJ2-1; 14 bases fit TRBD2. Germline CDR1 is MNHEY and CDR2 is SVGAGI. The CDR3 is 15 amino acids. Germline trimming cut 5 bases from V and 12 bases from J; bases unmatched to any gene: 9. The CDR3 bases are TGTGCCAGCAGTCGACCGGGACTAGCGGGGGAAGGGCAGTTCTTC. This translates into CASSRPGLAGEGQFF.

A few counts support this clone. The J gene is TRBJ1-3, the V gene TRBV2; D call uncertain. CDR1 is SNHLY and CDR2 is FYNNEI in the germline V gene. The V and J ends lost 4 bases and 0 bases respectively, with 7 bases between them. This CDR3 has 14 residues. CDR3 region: CASSGRLSGNTIYF. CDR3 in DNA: TGTGCCAGCAGTGGTCGTCTCTCTGGAAACACCATATATTTT.

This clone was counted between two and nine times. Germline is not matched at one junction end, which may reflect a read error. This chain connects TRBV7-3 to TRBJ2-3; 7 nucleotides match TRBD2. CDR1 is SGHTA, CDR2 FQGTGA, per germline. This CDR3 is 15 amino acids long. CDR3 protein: CASSITSDSTDTQYF. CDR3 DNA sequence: TGTGCCAGCAGCATAACTAGCGACAGCACAGATACGCAGTATTTT.

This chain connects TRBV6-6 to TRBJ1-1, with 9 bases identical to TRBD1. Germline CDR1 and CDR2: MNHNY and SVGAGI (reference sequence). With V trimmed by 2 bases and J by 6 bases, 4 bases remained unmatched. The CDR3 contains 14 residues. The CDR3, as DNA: TGTGCCAGCAGTTACCAGGGACAGGGCGCTGAAGCTTTCTTT. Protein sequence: CASSYQGQGAEAFF.